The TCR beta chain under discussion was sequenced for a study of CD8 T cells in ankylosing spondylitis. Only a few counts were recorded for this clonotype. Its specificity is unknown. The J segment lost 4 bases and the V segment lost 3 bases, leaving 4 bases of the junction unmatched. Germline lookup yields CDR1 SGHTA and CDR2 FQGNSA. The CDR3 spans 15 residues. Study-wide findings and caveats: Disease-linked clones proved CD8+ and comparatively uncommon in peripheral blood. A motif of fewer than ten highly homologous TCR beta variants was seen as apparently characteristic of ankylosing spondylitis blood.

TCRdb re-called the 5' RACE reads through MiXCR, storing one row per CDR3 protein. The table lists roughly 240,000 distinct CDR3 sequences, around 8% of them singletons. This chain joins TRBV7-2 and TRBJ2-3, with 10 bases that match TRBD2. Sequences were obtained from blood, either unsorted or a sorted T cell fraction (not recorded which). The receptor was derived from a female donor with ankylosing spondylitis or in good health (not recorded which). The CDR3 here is CASSLTSGPPDTQYF. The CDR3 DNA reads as TGTGCCAGCAGCTTGACTAGCGGGCCCCCAGATACGCAGTATTTT.